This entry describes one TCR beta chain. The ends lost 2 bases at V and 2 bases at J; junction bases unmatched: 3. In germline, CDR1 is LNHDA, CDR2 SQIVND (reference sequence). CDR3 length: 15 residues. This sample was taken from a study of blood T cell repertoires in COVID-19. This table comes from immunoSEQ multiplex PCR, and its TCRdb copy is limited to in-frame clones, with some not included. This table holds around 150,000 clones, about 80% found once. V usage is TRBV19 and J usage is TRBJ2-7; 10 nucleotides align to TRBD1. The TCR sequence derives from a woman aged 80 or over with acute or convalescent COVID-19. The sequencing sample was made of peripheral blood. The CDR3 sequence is CASSIPGQGTYEQYF. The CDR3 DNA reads TGTGCCAGTAGTATACCGGGACAGGGGACCTACGAGCAGTACTTC.